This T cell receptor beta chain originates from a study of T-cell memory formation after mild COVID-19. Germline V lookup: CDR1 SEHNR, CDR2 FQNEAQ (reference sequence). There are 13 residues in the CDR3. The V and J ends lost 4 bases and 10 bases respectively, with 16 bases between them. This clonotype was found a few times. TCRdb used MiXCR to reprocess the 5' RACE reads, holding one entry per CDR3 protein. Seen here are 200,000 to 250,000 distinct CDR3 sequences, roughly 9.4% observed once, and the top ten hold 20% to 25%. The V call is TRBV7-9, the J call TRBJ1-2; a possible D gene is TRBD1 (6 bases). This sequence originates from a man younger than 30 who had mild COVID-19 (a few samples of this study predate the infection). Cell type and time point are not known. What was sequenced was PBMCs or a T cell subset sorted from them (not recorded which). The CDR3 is CASSSPGQSPYTF. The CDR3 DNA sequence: TGTGCCAGCAGCTCCCCCGGACAGTCGCCCTACACCTTC.